This section outlines one TCR beta chain sequence together with its context. Original analysis: Estimates of nucleated cell counts were drawn from the amplification of reference gene primers. Sequencing was performed with immunoSEQ multiplex PCR; in TCRdb, only in-frame clones are kept and a portion is missing. From that table come the V and J calls and clone size; the DNA was used to work out D and trimming. The table has fewer than 350,000 clones, around 88% seen once; the top ten hold about 4.2%. The sample belongs to a study of blood T cell repertoires in COVID-19. This TCR was recovered from a man in his forties or fifties with acute or convalescent COVID-19. The sequenced sample was peripheral blood.

CDR3: CAWRGSGTNTEAFF. DNA of the CDR3: TGTGCCTGGAGAGGCTCGGGTACGAACACTGAAGCTTTCTTT. The rearrangement uses TRBV30 and TRBJ1-1; the D is unclear. V shed 3 bases and J shed 1 base, with 12 bases lying between them. The CDR3 totals 14 residues. Looked up from germline, CDR1 is GTSNPN and CDR2 is SVGIG (reference sequence). Using reference TRBV30 and TRBJ1-1 for the parts outside the CDR3, the full variable domain is SQTIHQWPATLVQPVGSPLSLECTVEGTSNPNLYWYRQAAGRGLQLLFYSVGIGQISSEVPQNLSASRPQDRQFILSSKKLLLSDSGFYLCAWRGSGTNTEAFFGQGTRLTVV.